These 27 T cell receptor beta chains were sequenced from one sample in a study of T-cell reconstitution after alpha-beta-depleted transplantation in children listed by TCRdb under 2016. The treatment or condition tag for this specimen amounts to: allogeneic hematopoietic cell transplantation with graft depleted of TCRalphabeta T cells and CD19 B cells. Libraries were prepared through PCR. Sequencing used an Illumina HiSeq 2500. TCR library preparation used molecular barcoding, with unique molecular identifiers applied to normalize quantification of the TCRbeta repertoire. TCRdb trimmed public reads at Q25 via fastp, called clones via MiXCR and kept in-frame beta chains. Rows merge per CDR3 protein into single entries with the most common DNA and genes. In this sample the table shows 700,000 to 950,000 distinct CDR3 sequences, less than 20% of which occur a single time. The ten largest clonotypes hold roughly 4.8% of the sample.

Here the sequenced sample was PBMCs, mostly from graft donor cells, taken 360 days after TCRalphabeta/CD19-depleted stem cell transplant. The receptors come from a male patient younger than 18 who had a stem cell transplant for acute lymphoblastic leukemia, so the T cells may come from the graft donor.

This clonotype showed up many times. CDR3 DNA: TGCGCCAGCGGAGCCTTCACCGGGGAGCTGTTTTTT. Translation gives CASGAFTGELFF. The chain carries TRBV5-1 and TRBJ2-2; D is undetermined. CDR1 SGHRS and CDR2 YFSETQ come from the germline V gene. V was shortened by 7 bases and J by 4 bases, with 8 bases between the two germline ends. The CDR3 spans 12 residues. The whole variable domain, filled in from reference TRBV5-1 and TRBJ2-2, reads KAGVTQTPRYLIKTRGQQVTLSCSPISGHRSVSWYQQTPGQGLQFLFEYFSETQRNKGNFPGRFSGRQFSNSRSEMNVSTLELGDSALYLCASGAFTGELFFGEGSRLTVL.

This clonotype was detected a few times. This chain joins TRBV12-3 or TRBV12-4 and TRBJ2-1; D not certain. Trimming shortened V by 8 bases and J by 12 bases, and 11 bases separated the two germline ends. This CDR3 is built from 10 residues. This CDR3 is CASGVGRQFF. The CDR3 region has the DNA TGTGCCAGCGGCGTCGGAAGGCAGTTCTTC.

This clonotype was seen many times. The rearrangement uses TRBV10-3 and TRBJ2-7, with 7 bases that match TRBD1. V dropped 4 bases and J dropped 1; count of bases not matched to a gene: 7. Germline V gene data show CDR1 as ENHRY and CDR2 as SYGVKD. The CDR3 consists of 15 residues. The CDR3 nucleotides are TGTGCCATCAGTGGACAGGGAACAGGGTCCTACGAGCAGTACTTC. Translated, it gives CAISGQGTGSYEQYF.

Only a few counts were recorded for this clonotype. This chain links TRBV19 with TRBJ2-2; the D is unclear. CDR1 is LNHDA, CDR2 SQIVND, per germline (reference sequence). The CDR3 sequence is 13 residues long. With 8 bases removed from V and 3 bases from J, the gap between germline ends came to 10 bases. The CDR3 here is CASEPAYTGELFF. CDR3 sequence (DNA): TGTGCCAGTGAACCGGCCTACACCGGGGAGCTGTTTTTT.

This clonotype was found a few times. The chain couples TRBV29-1 to TRBJ1-1; 11 bases align to TRBD1. In germline, CDR1 is SQVTM, CDR2 ANQGSEA. The length of the CDR3 is 13 residues. J lost 4 bases, V lost 7 bases, and 5 bases had no gene match. CDR3 sequence reads: CSAAGTGGTEAFF. CDR3 in DNA: TGCAGCGCGGCGGGGACAGGGGGCACTGAAGCTTTCTTT.

This clonotype was detected a few times. The chain links TRBV5-5 to TRBJ2-6, with D perhaps TRBD2 (6 bases). The germline CDR1 and CDR2 sequences are SGHKS and YYEKEE (reference sequence). This CDR3 has 15 residues. Trimming shortened V by 4 bases and J by 4 bases, and 12 bases separated the two germline ends. CDR3 in amino acids: CASSPEGPGANVLTF. In DNA, the CDR3 is TGTGCCAGCAGCCCGGAGGGGCCCGGGGCCAACGTCCTGACTTTC. The whole variable domain, filled in from reference TRBV5-5 and TRBJ2-6, reads DAGVTQSPTHLIKTRGQQVTLRCSPISGHKSVSWYQQVLGQGPQFIFQYYEKEERGRGNFPDRFSARQFPNYSSELNVNALLLGDSALYLCASSPEGPGANVLTFGAGSRLTVL.

The sample holds a few counts of this clonotype. The chain employs TRBV24-1 and TRBJ2-2; 11 bases agree with TRBD2. The CDR3 is 17 amino acids. The J segment lost 5 bases and the V segment lost 4 bases, leaving 8 bases of the junction unmatched. CDR1 KGHDR and CDR2 SFDVKD come from the germline V gene. For the CDR3, the DNA is TGTGCCACCAGTGACCACCAACTAGCGGGAGTAACCGGGGAGCTGTTTTTT. Translated, it gives CATSDHQLAGVTGELFF.

This clonotype was counted ten times or more. The chain uses TRBV6-2 or TRBV6-3 and TRBJ2-7, with 9 bases fitting TRBD2. Germline V gene sequence: CDR1 MNHEY, CDR2 SVGEGT. This CDR3 contains 13 residues. The J segment lost 2 bases and the V segment lost 7 bases, leaving 3 bases of the junction unmatched. DNA for the CDR3: TGTGCCAGCAAGGGCGGGAGGGCCTACGAGCAGTACTTC. It encodes CASKGGRAYEQYF.

This clonotype was seen ten or more times. The rearrangement uses TRBV4-1 and TRBJ2-5; maybe TRBD2 (5 bases). The CDR3 has 16 residues. V shed 2 bases and J shed 7 bases, with 20 bases lying between them. Germline CDR1 reads MGHRA; CDR2 reads YSYEKL. The CDR3 protein is CASSQRGESQMGTQYF. As DNA, the CDR3 is TGCGCCAGCAGCCAACGGGGAGAGTCACAAATGGGGACCCAGTACTTC.

This clonotype showed up just a few times. A junction boundary mismatches the germline segment, possibly from a read error. The chain has TRBV5-1 and TRBJ2-7, with 8 bases that match TRBD1. Looked up from germline, CDR1 is SGHRS and CDR2 is YFSETQ. There are 15 residues in the CDR3. CDR3 protein: CASSLVAGQAIPAHF. CDR3 nucleotides: TGCGCCAGCAGCTTGGTTGCGGGACAGGCCATTCCGGCCCACTTC.

This chain connects TRBV7-8 to TRBJ2-5; D tentatively reads TRBD1 or TRBD2 (5 bases each). CDR1 is SGHVS, CDR2 FQNEAQ, per germline. Trimming removed 6 bases at V and 7 bases at J, with 18 bases between. CDR3 size: 14 residues. CDR3 DNA sequence: TGTGCCAGCAGTCCCGCGTTTTTGGGGGTGACCCAGTACTTC. It is translated as CASSPAFLGVTQYF.

The chain links TRBV7-9 to TRBJ2-2; no reliable D call. V lost 2 bases and J 5 bases, leaving 12 bases between the germline ends. The germline V gene has CDR1 SEHNR and CDR2 FQNEAQ (reference sequence). This CDR3 has 15 amino acids. This CDR3 is CASSLWGFRTGELFF. For the CDR3, the DNA is TGTGCCAGCAGCTTATGGGGTTTTCGGACCGGGGAGCTGTTTTTT.

J is TRBJ1-1 and V is TRBV5-1, with unresolved D. Germline CDR1 SGHRS, CDR2 YFSETQ. This CDR3 comprises 15 residues. Trimming pared 0 bases from V and 3 bases from J, leaving 12 bases between. The CDR3 sequence: CASSLAGSRDTEAFF. The CDR3 bases are TGCGCCAGCAGCTTGGCAGGATCCCGGGACACTGAAGCTTTCTTT.

In its sample, this clonotype was seen many times. J is TRBJ2-4 and V is TRBV12-3 or TRBV12-4; 7 nucleotides agree with TRBD2. J was trimmed by 4 bases and V by 3 bases; bases with no gene match: 6. The length of the CDR3 is 15 residues. The CDR3 here is CASSFGTTQKNIQYF. In DNA form, the CDR3 reads TGTGCCAGCAGTTTCGGGACTACCCAAAAAAACATTCAGTACTTC.

This clonotype has a handful of counts. CDR3 DNA: TGTGCCACCAGCAGAGTTCCCAGGGGTGGGGCCAACGTCCTGACTTTC. It encodes CATSRVPRGGANVLTF. This chain uses TRBV15 with TRBJ2-6, with TRBD1 as a possible D gene (6 bases). The CDR3 extends over 16 amino acids. The germline CDR1 and CDR2 sequences are LNHNV and YYDKDF (reference sequence). V lost 1 base, J lost 3 bases, and 10 bases lay in between.

This clonotype has just a few counts. This chain joins TRBV4-2 and TRBJ1-6; possibly TRBD1 for D (5 bases). CDR3 length equals 20 residues. The germline CDR1 and CDR2 sequences are LGHNA and YNFKEQ. V lost 4 bases and J 0 bases, leaving 22 bases between the germline ends. CDR3 DNA: TGTGCCAGCAGCCGACACGGGACGGGTATAGGAAGCTCCTATAATTCACCCCTCCACTTT. This codes for CASSRHGTGIGSSYNSPLHF.

Here the CDR3 DNA reads TGTGCCAGCAGCTTTAATGCGCTCGGGCTAGCGAGCTCCTACGAGCAGTACTTC. This sequence encodes CASSFNALGLASSYEQYF. This chain joins TRBV7-8 and TRBJ2-7, with D possibly being TRBD2 (6 bases). Between the trimmed V and J ends, which lost 3 bases and 0 bases, there was a span of 21 bases. Germline V gene data show CDR1 as SGHVS and CDR2 as FQNEAQ. The CDR3 contains 18 residues.

This clonotype appeared a few times. The chain has TRBV12-5 and TRBJ2-1; TRBD2 aligns across 12 bases. The CDR3 is 16 amino acids. V was pared by 5 bases and J by 4 bases, with 6 bases of the junction left unmatched. The germline V gene has CDR1 LGHNT and CDR2 FRNRAP. This CDR3 reads CASGVGLAGSYNEQFF. In nucleotides, the CDR3 is TGTGCTAGTGGTGTAGGACTAGCGGGATCGTACAATGAGCAGTTCTTC.

This clonotype has a handful of counts. The genes are TRBV7-2 and TRBJ2-7, with D hard to call. V dropped 6 bases and J dropped 1 base, with 10 bases sitting between them. The CDR3 has 13 amino acids. Germline CDR1 and CDR2: SGHTA and FQGNSA. This CDR3 is CASRMRESYEQYF. For the CDR3, the DNA is TGTGCCAGCAGGATGAGAGAGTCCTACGAGCAGTACTTC.

DNA for the CDR3: TGTGCCAGCAGTTTAGTAAGGATAAGATCTGAGCAGTTCTTC. It specifies CASSLVRIRSEQFF. The chain combines TRBV12-3 or TRBV12-4 with TRBJ2-1; no clear D gene. CDR3 length: 14 residues. V was pared by 1 base and J by 9 bases, with 13 bases between.

The chain carries TRBV15 and TRBJ2-6; D ambiguous. This CDR3 spans 16 amino acids. CDR1 is LNHNV, CDR2 YYDKDF, per germline (reference sequence). The germline V and J ends were trimmed by 5 bases and 1 base, with 12 bases remaining between them. CDR3 loop: CATSVRLLSGANVLTF. Written as DNA, the CDR3 is TGTGCCACCAGCGTACGGTTGCTATCTGGGGCCAACGTCCTGACTTTC. Variable domain in full (rest from reference TRBV15 and TRBJ2-6): DAMVIQNPRYQVTQFGKPVTLSCSQTLNHNVMYWYQQKSSQAPKLLFHYYDKDFNNEADTPDNFQSRRPNTSFCFLDIRSPGLGDTAMYLCATSVRLLSGANVLTFGAGSRLTVL.

V is TRBV7-6 and J is TRBJ2-3, with 12 bases aligning to TRBD2. This CDR3 has 18 amino acids. Losses at the gene ends were 11 bases for V and 0 bases for J; bases not matched to a gene: 15. The V gene's germline CDR1 is SGHVS and CDR2 FNYEAQ. CDR3 nucleotide sequence: TGTGCCTCAAGCCTCGGGCTAGCGGGAGGGACTAGCACAGATACGCAGTATTTT. It translates to CASSLGLAGGTSTDTQYF.

The CDR3 reads CSARDTGTSGRASSYNEQFF. As DNA, the CDR3 is TGCAGTGCTAGAGATACCGGGACTAGCGGGAGGGCGAGCTCCTACAATGAGCAGTTCTTC. The V gene is TRBV20-1, the J gene TRBJ2-1, with 16 bases aligning to TRBD2. The CDR3 has 20 amino acids. V trimming: 0 bases; J trimming: 0 bases; junction bases outside the gene matches: 8. Germline V gene lookup returns CDR1 DFQATT and CDR2 SNEGSKA (reference sequence).

This clonotype was seen only a few times. The chain uses TRBV7-9 and TRBJ2-5; no firm D call. Germline CDR1 and CDR2: SEHNR and FQNEAQ (reference sequence). V lost 1 base, J lost 3 bases, and 9 bases lay in between. The CDR3 sequence is 14 residues long. The CDR3 nucleotides read TGTGCCAGCAGCTTAGATCACAGCAAAGAGACCCAGTACTTC. Residues: CASSLDHSKETQYF.

This clonotype has a handful of counts. CDR3 amino acids: CASSLTLAVGVGETQYF. In nucleotides, the CDR3 is TGTGCCAGCAGCTTAACCCTAGCGGTGGGAGTGGGAGAGACCCAGTACTTC. J is TRBJ2-5 and V is TRBV7-3, with 7 bases aligning to TRBD2. The CDR3 length is 17 residues. Trimming took 0 bases from V and 4 from J; bases not matched to a gene: 11. The V gene's germline CDR1 is SGHTA and CDR2 FQGTGA.

The rearrangement uses TRBV27 and TRBJ1-5; D might be TRBD1 (5 bases). Germline V gene lookup returns CDR1 MNHEY and CDR2 SMNVEV (reference sequence). V lost 6 bases and J lost 1, with 16 bases in between. The CDR3 has 16 residues. The CDR3, as DNA: TGTGCCAGCAGGGGGGTAGGGGTTTTGAGCAATCAGCCCCAGCATTTT. Amino acids: CASRGVGVLSNQPQHF.

In this sample, this clonotype turned up many times. The V call is TRBV2, the J call TRBJ2-7, with D perhaps given as TRBD1 or TRBD2 (5 bases each). Trimming shortened V by 7 bases and J by 2 bases, and 15 bases separated the two germline ends. CDR1 and CDR2 (germline): SNHLY, FYNNEI. The CDR3 is 14 residues long. CDR3: CASIAGTITYEQYF. The CDR3 DNA is TGTGCCAGCATTGCCGGGACGATCACCTACGAGCAGTACTTC.